This T cell receptor beta chain was found in a study of blood T cell repertoires in COVID-19. In the study overall: The United States, Italy and Spain were the sources of the acute and convalescent COVID-19 samples.

Participant age was about 18 to 89 years, and participants resided in 25 or so US areas. Allocation to cohorts depended on clinical history reported by the participants. This clone came up a few times. Per the authors' pipeline: Amplification with reference gene primers provided the estimates of nucleated cell counts. Some clones are missing from TCRdb's copy, which holds only in-frame ones; the method was immunoSEQ multiplex PCR. V, J and clone size reflect that table, while D and trimming were determined from the DNA. This repertoire shows roughly 220,000 clones, around 88% found once; its top ten account for roughly 15%. V was clipped by 5 bases and J by 3 bases; unmatched bases: 3. This CDR3 spans 15 amino acids. Per the germline V gene, CDR1 is SEHNR and CDR2 is FQNEAQ (reference sequence).

The source of this sequence is a woman in her forties or fifties with acute COVID-19. Sample: PBMCs or T cells enriched from blood (not recorded which). The chain is built from TRBV7-9 and TRBJ2-7; 14 bases match TRBD2. This CDR3 reads CASSPGLAGDYEQYF. The CDR3 bases are TGTGCCAGCAGCCCGGGACTAGCGGGGGACTACGAGCAGTACTTC.